A single sample is the source of the 12 T cell receptor beta chains below, sequenced in a study of cytomegalovirus exposure and HLA in healthy donors. Primers included in the PCR were 60 Vbeta and 13 Jbeta primers. Sequencing used immunoSEQ multiplex PCR; TCRdb keeps in-frame clones, though not all of them. This sample has roughly 150,000 clones; approximately 78% occur once, and the top ten carry roughly 5.6%. The sequenced sample was PBMCs. These TCRs come from a woman aged 40 to 50 in good health and CMV-seropositive.

CDR3 coding DNA: TGTGCCAGCAGCTTAGGGTGGGAGGGCCGAGAGCAGTTCTTC. It is translated as CASSLGWEGREQFF. The chain couples TRBV11-2 to TRBJ2-1; TRBD2 matches 7 bases. The CDR3 is made up of 14 amino acids. Germline values: CDR1 SGHAT, CDR2 FQNNGV. V lost 1 base, J lost 10 bases, and 7 bases stayed unmatched.

The chain employs TRBV19 and TRBJ2-7; no reliable D call. Between the trimmed V and J ends, which lost 7 bases and 3 bases, there was a span of 7 bases. CDR3 size: 11 residues. CDR1 is LNHDA and CDR2 is SQIVND in the germline V gene (reference sequence). Here the CDR3 reads CASKAGYEQYF. DNA of the CDR3: TGTGCCAGTAAGGCAGGCTACGAGCAGTACTTC.

The chain links TRBV9 to TRBJ1-5; TRBD1 might be the D (6 bases). This CDR3 has 14 amino acids. Germline V lookup: CDR1 SGDLS, CDR2 YYNGEE. Trimming cost V 3 bases and J 3 bases, with 10 bases left between them. CDR3 nucleotide sequence: TGTGCCAGCAGCGCCCAGGGGTACAATCAGCCCCAGCATTTT. Protein sequence: CASSAQGYNQPQHF.

This rearrangement joins TRBV11-3 to TRBJ2-1; D call uncertain. Germline V lookup: CDR1 SGHNT, CDR2 YENEEA. Trimming shortened V by 2 bases and J by 4 bases, and 6 bases separated the two germline ends. The CDR3 extends over 13 amino acids. The CDR3 spells CASSLNSYNEQFF. The DNA for the CDR3 is TGTGCCAGCAGCTTAAACTCGTACAATGAGCAGTTCTTC.

The rearrangement uses TRBV7-9 and TRBJ2-1, with 13 nucleotides matching TRBD2. Per the germline V gene, CDR1 is SEHNR and CDR2 is FQNEAQ (reference sequence). The length of the CDR3 is 18 residues. With 8 bases clipped from V and 7 bases from J, the junction kept 17 bases outside the gene matches. CDR3: CASASSQRTSGSSNEQFF. Here the CDR3 DNA reads TGTGCCAGCGCTTCCTCCCAAAGGACTAGCGGGAGCTCAAATGAGCAGTTCTTC.

In DNA, the CDR3 is TGTGCCAGCAGTGAAGTTTTGGGGACAGAGCCCTTGGGAGAGCAGTACTTC. Translation gives CASSEVLGTEPLGEQYF. The chain has TRBV6-1 and TRBJ2-7, with 7 bases that match TRBD1. V dropped 1 base and J dropped 7; count of bases not matched to a gene: 16. CDR3 size: 17 residues. In germline, CDR1 is MNHNS, CDR2 SASEGT.

This chain uses TRBV19 with TRBJ2-3; D might be TRBD2 (5 bases). This CDR3 region has 14 residues. V was trimmed by 5 bases and J by 3 bases, leaving 12 bases between them. Germline V lookup: CDR1 LNHDA, CDR2 SQIVND (reference sequence). This CDR3 reads CASSATRATDTQYF. The CDR3 DNA reads TGTGCCAGTAGTGCTACTAGAGCAACAGATACGCAGTATTTT.

This sequence joins TRBV5-1 and TRBJ1-1; TRBD1 matches 7 bases. V lost 1 base to trimming and J lost 4 bases; unmatched junction nucleotides: 7. Per the germline V gene, CDR1 is SGHRS and CDR2 is YFSETQ. The CDR3 covers 15 residues. The DNA for the CDR3 is TGCGCCAGCAGCTTGTACAGGGGTGGTAGCACTGAAGCTTTCTTT. Its translation is CASSLYRGGSTEAFF.

The chain combines TRBV5-1 with TRBJ2-1; possible D gene TRBD1, 5 bases. The CDR3 spans 15 residues. Germline V CDR1 and CDR2: SGHRS, YFSETQ. V lost 4 bases and J 3 bases, leaving 14 bases between the germline ends. CDR3 amino acids: CASSPEPDIYNEQFF. CDR3 coding DNA: TGCGCCAGCAGCCCAGAACCGGACATCTACAATGAGCAGTTCTTC. The full variable domain, completed using reference TRBV5-1 and TRBJ2-1, is KAGVTQTPRYLIKTRGQQVTLSCSPISGHRSVSWYQQTPGQGLQFLFEYFSETQRNKGNFPGRFSGRQFSNSRSEMNVSTLELGDSALYLCASSPEPDIYNEQFFGPGTRLTVL.

The chain links TRBV30 to TRBJ2-7; D call uncertain. The CDR3 is 11 amino acids. The germline V gene encodes CDR1 GTSNPN and CDR2 SVGIG (reference sequence). CDR3 protein: CGVGVSYEQYF. In DNA form, the CDR3 reads TGTGGTGTCGGAGTTTCCTACGAGCAGTACTTC.

The chain is built from TRBV29-1 and TRBJ1-5, with D perhaps matching TRBD1 (5 bases). Per the germline V gene, CDR1 is SQVTM and CDR2 is ANQGSEA. CDR3 length: 12 amino acids. The V end lost 2 bases, the J end lost 6 bases, and 8 bases lay between the germline ends. The CDR3 loop reads CSVEFGGQPQHF. The CDR3, as DNA: TGCAGCGTTGAATTCGGGGGTCAGCCCCAGCATTTT.

V gene TRBV11-2 combines with J gene TRBJ2-5; 10 bases agree with TRBD2. The length of the CDR3 is 14 residues. The junction had 7 bases not matched to a gene; V was cut back by 0 bases and J by 12 bases. Germline V gene lookup returns CDR1 SGHAT and CDR2 FQNNGV. CDR3 nucleotides: TGTGCCAGCAGCTTAGATCCTCAGAGCGGGAGGGAGTACTTC. Translation: CASSLDPQSGREYF.